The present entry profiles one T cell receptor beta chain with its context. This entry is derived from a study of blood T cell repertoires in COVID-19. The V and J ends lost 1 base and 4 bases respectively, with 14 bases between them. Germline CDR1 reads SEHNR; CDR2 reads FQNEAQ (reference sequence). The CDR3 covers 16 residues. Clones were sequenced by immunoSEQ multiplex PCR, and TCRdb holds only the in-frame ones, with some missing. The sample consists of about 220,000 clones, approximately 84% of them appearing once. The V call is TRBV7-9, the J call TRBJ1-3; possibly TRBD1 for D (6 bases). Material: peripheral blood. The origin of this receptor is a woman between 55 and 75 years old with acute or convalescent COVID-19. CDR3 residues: CASSLVRGARGNTIYF. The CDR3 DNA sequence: TGTGCCAGCAGCTTAGTTCGGGGGGCGCGCGGAAACACCATATATTTT.